This T cell receptor beta chain was observed in a study of regulatory T cells in long-lasting Graves disease. Looking at the study overall: Persistent Graves' disease meant over 5 years of antithyroid drugs with positive TSH receptor antibodies. Points from the study as a whole: Shared public clonotypes totalled 2,741 in persistent patients, compared with roughly 970 in new patients.

Time point given: persistent/refractory GD, antithyroid drugs over 5 years with positive TRAb. RNA from PBMCs was the source of the TCR library. By American Thyroid Association guidelines, Graves' disease was diagnosed in the cohort. As a group, patients came from one endocrinology department in Xi'an, China. Arm-PCR of CDR3 regions and iRepertoire HTBI primers were the basis on which TCR beta libraries were built. TCRdb reprocessed the multiplex PCR reads with MiXCR, giving one entry per CDR3 protein. The table records about 470,000 distinct CDR3 sequences, 20% to 25% of them present only once. This clonotype occurred a few times. Its antigen is undetermined. Material: peripheral blood mononuclear cells (PBMCs), obtained when the disease was refractory, from a patient treated with antithyroid drugs. This TCR came from a female donor with Graves disease.

The CDR3 spells CASSEHSYEQYF. DNA of the CDR3: TGTGCCAGCAGTGAACACTCCTACGAGCAGTACTTC. The gene calls are TRBV28 and TRBJ2-7; D gene uncertain. The V gene lost 5 bases and the J gene lost 0 bases, with 5 bases spanning the gap. Germline loops: CDR1 MDHEN, CDR2 SYDVKM. This CDR3 is built from 12 residues. Supplemented by reference TRBV28 and TRBJ2-7, the full variable domain reads DVKVTQSSRYLVKRTGEKVFLECVQDMDHENMFWYRQDPGLGLRLIYFSYDVKMKEKGDIPEGYSVSREKKERFSLILESASTNQTSMYLCASSEHSYEQYFGPGTRLTVT.